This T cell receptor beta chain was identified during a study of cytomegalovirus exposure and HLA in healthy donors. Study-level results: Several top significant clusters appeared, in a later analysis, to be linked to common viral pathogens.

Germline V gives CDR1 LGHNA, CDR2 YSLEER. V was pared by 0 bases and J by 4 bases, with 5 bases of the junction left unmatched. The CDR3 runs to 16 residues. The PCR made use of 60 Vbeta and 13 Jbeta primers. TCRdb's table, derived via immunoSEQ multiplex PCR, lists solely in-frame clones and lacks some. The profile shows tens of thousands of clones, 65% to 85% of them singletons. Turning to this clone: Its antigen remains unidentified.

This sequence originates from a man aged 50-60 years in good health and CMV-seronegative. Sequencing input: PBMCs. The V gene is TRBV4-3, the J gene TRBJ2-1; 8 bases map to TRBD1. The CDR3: CASSQDRDRTYNEQFF. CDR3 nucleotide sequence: TGCGCCAGCAGCCAAGATCGGGACAGGACGTACAATGAGCAGTTCTTC.